This TCR beta chain derives from a study of T-cell memory formation after mild COVID-19 (dated by TCRdb to the early 2020s). Context from the whole study: TCR sequence clusters from the two donors were found to be largely donor specific. T-cell clones expanding and contracting after mild COVID-19 in two donors were tracked by longitudinal TCRalpha and TCRbeta repertoire sequencing. The cohort comprised two young, previously healthy adult volunteers, one female and one male.

The CDR3 measures 16 amino acids from cysteine to phenylalanine. The sequence is cut down to CDR3 DNA, 48 bases in frame from base 1. V is clipped by 5 bases and J by 2 bases, and the sequence between their germline boundaries is 19 bases long. Looking up the germline V gene yields CDR1 SGHTA and CDR2 FQGNSA. Comments on this clonotype: The antigen it binds to is not known. Qualities for individual bases were not recorded, and no much larger clone is one base off.

The sequencing machine was an Illumina NovaSeq 6000. cDNA libraries for TCRalpha and TCRbeta were prepared by 5'RACE using constant-segment primers, with sample barcodes and unique molecular identifiers added. Trizol reagent was used to extract RNA from every sample. Amplification of the libraries took two PCR steps, and the second step added a second sample barcode plus Illumina TruSeq adapters. Sequencing of the libraries was done on an Illumina NovaSeq, producing 2 x 150 bp paired-end reads. The authors' analysis ran thus. Reads were demultiplexed and collapsed into UMI-guided consensus sequences with migec v1.2.7. Using mixcr v2.1.11, UMI consensuses were aligned to TRA and TRB V and J templates and then assembled into clonotypes. Clonotypes were classified as expanded or contracted when called significant by both edgeR and NoisET, with noise models trained on biological replicates. For edgeR calls, a false discovery rate-adjusted p below 0.01 and a log2 fold-change threshold of 1 were applied. As an exploratory analysis of dynamics, max-normalized trajectories of the 1000 most abundant clonotypes were examined by PCA with hierarchical clustering. Each responding clone was given a CD4 or CD8 phenotype based on the CD4+ and CD8+ repertoires, which had been sequenced separately. TCRdb redid the processing of the public reads, applying fastp at Q25 and MiXCR, and retained in-frame beta chains. Merged by CDR3 protein, the rows form single entries marked with the most common genes and DNA. The V and J calls follow TCRdb's processing rather than the paper's. The sample records 350,000 to 450,000 distinct CDR3 sequences, 28% of which are singletons. Roughly 14% of the sample is held by the ten biggest clonotypes.

PBMCs were isolated by Ficoll-Paque density gradient centrifugation. General findings and caveats noted by the study authors: Contracting CD4+ clones were found mainly in CM and EM memory subsets, while CD8+ clones were enriched in EMRA. The study covered only a couple of mild cases, and larger cohorts including severe cases with pre-infection samples were considered necessary. Clones contracting from day 15 to 85 had balanced CD4/CD8 phenotypes, while a second wave expanding from day 15 to 37 was biased towards CD4+. SARS-CoV-2 specificity of the second-wave clones peaking on day 37 was not confirmed. Some responding clones were found in pre-infection memory, which suggests that pre-existing cross-reactive memory T cells took part in the SARS-CoV-2 response.

Sequencing was carried out using PBMCs or a T cell subset sorted from them (not recorded which). The receptor comes from an adult woman who had mild COVID-19 (a few samples of this study predate the infection). The sample titles of this study are shuffled in the database, so cell type and time point are left out; the donor was told from shared clones. The rearrangement joined TRBV7-2 to TRBJ2-7; the D gene cannot be named for sure. The nucleotide sequence reads TGTGCCAGCAGCCTATGGATTCCACTCTACCCCTACGAGCAGTACTTC. Translated, it reads CASSLWIPLYPYEQYF.